These T cell receptor beta chains were read from a single sample in a study of blood T cell repertoires in COVID-19. Assay: immunoSEQ multiplex PCR; the TCRdb copy retains only in-frame clones and omits some. In the table there are approximately 100,000 clones, roughly 85% of which are singletons. The sample comprised peripheral blood. The source of these receptors is a woman in her seventies with active or convalescent COVID-19. Each CDR3 is given with its conserved first and last residue. A D gene is named only where the DNA matches it firmly. The size field is filled for only some rows; it gives once, few, many or a size class.

>TRBD2|NA|TRBV2|TRBJ2-1
TGTGCCAGCACAACGGAAACTAGCGGGAGAGGGCGGCAGTTCTTC
CASTTETSGRGRQFF
>NA|NA|TRBV5-1|TRBJ1-1
TGCGCCAGCAGCTTGCGGGGGGAGGTCACTGAAGCTTTCTTT
CASSLRGEVTEAFF
>NA|NA|TRBV20-1|TRBJ1-2
TGCAGTGCCCCCCCCCTCTATGGCTACACCTTC
CSAPPLYGYTF
>TRBD2|once|TRBV11-2|TRBJ2-5
TGTGCCAGCAGCCTAGCGGGGGTACAAGAGACCCAGTACTTC
CASSLAGVQETQYF
>NA|NA|TRBV28|TRBJ1-5
TGTGCCAGCATGGGGGCGCGGAACAATCAGCCCCAGCATTTT
CASMGARNNQPQHF
>NA|NA|TRBV2|TRBJ2-7
TGTGCCAGCGTCCCAGGAAACTACGAGCAGTACTTC
CASVPGNYEQYF
>NA|NA|TRBV6-5|TRBJ1-1
TGTGCCAGCAGGCGGTCGGGGTTGGTTGAAGCTTTCTTT
CASRRSGLVEAFF
>NA|NA|TRBV7-9|TRBJ2-1
TGTGCCAGCAGTTTTAGAGGGTCCCCTAGCGACTCCTACAATGAGCAGTTCTTC
CASSFRGSPSDSYNEQFF
>TRBD2|NA|TRBV10-3|TRBJ2-1
TGTGCCATCGGATCAGGACTAGCGTTCTACAATGAGCAGTTCTTC
CAIGSGLAFYNEQFF
>NA|NA|TRBV12-3/TRBV12-4|TRBJ1-1
TGTGCCAGCAGTTTCGGGGACATTCAAGCTTTCTTT
CASSFGDIQAFF
>TRBD1|NA|TRBV29-1|TRBJ1-5
TGCAGCGTTGAAGAAGACAGGGCGGAGAGCAATCAGCCCCAGCATTTT
CSVEEDRAESNQPQHF
>NA|NA|TRBV7-2|TRBJ1-1
TGTGCCAGCAGCTTAGACTTCGGAGTTGAAGCTTTCTTT
CASSLDFGVEAFF
>NA|NA|TRBV11-2|TRBJ1-1
TGTGCCAGCAGCTCAACAGGAATTGAAGCTTTCTTT
CASSSTGIEAFF
>TRBD2|NA|TRBV29-1|TRBJ2-5
TGCAGCGTTACTAGCGGGTTTAGACGAGAGACCCAGTACTTC
CSVTSGFRRETQYF
>NA|NA|TRBV5-1|TRBJ1-1
TGCGCCAGCAGCCCGGGGGAGGGCACTGAAGCTTTCTTT
CASSPGEGTEAFF
>NA|few|TRBV7-2|TRBJ1-3
TGTGCCAGCAGCCCAAACCCAGGACAGAGTCGGCTGGGCACCATATATTTT
CASSPNPGQSRLGTIYF
>NA|NA|TRBV24-1|TRBJ2-1
TGTGCCACCAGTGATACTTGGACAGACGGCAATGAGCAGTTCTTC
CATSDTWTDGNEQFF
>TRBD1|NA|TRBV30|TRBJ1-4
TGTGCCTACGAGGAACCCGGGACAGGGAATGAAAAACTGTTTTTT
CAYEEPGTGNEKLFF
>TRBD1|NA|TRBV7-2|TRBJ2-5
TGTGCCAGCAGTTCCAGGGACAGGGGTGTCGAGACCCAGTACTTC
CASSSRDRGVETQYF